This T cell receptor beta chain was identified during a study of blood T cells in healthy people across ages. Regarding the study as a whole: Strongly correlated with naive T cell percentage was TCR beta diversity.

Each sample yielded at least 6 micrograms of PBMC total RNA. Comments on this clonotype: Antigen: not known.

The germline gives CDR1 DFQATT, CDR2 SNEGSKA (reference sequence). The CDR3 totals 14 residues. V lost 5 bases, J lost 1 base, and 11 bases lay in between. Together with a sample-barcoded 5' primer, a J-beta primer mix was included in a second PCR lasting about 6 to 11 cycles. Sequencing yielded, for each sample, at least 2.5 million paired-end reads carrying CDR3. TCRdb fed the 5' RACE reads into MiXCR, producing one record per CDR3 protein. The sample lists 1,500,000 or so distinct CDR3 sequences, less than 45% occurring once. The J gene is TRBJ1-4, the V gene TRBV20-1; D unresolved. Sequenced sample: blood. This receptor was obtained from a woman younger than 30 in good health. This chain's CDR3 is CSAGRLGTNEKLFF. DNA for the CDR3: TGCAGTGCTGGCAGGCTGGGAACTAATGAAAAACTGTTTTTT.